This entry features one T cell receptor (beta chain) sequence. As yet, its antigen is unknown. This entry is derived from a study of cytomegalovirus exposure and HLA in healthy donors. Whole-study findings and limits: Several of the most significant clusters appeared, in a later analysis, to be linked to common viral pathogens.

Trimming removed 5 bases from V and 1 base from J; junction bases left unmatched: 6. Per the germline V gene, CDR1 is SGHVS and CDR2 is FQNEAQ. The CDR3 is 16 residues long. The PCR was carried out with 60 Vbeta primers and 13 Jbeta primers. Profiling relied on immunoSEQ multiplex PCR, and the TCRdb table lists in-frame clones only, not all of them. The table lists 180,000 or so clones, roughly 77% of them singletons. The chain couples TRBV7-8 to TRBJ2-2; TRBD1 agrees at 8 bases. The sequencing input was PBMCs. The TCR was taken from a middle-aged woman in good health and CMV-seropositive. The CDR3, as DNA: TGTGCCAGCAGCCCGACAGGGGCCCGGAACACCGGGGAGCTGTTTTTT. It codes for CASSPTGARNTGELFF.